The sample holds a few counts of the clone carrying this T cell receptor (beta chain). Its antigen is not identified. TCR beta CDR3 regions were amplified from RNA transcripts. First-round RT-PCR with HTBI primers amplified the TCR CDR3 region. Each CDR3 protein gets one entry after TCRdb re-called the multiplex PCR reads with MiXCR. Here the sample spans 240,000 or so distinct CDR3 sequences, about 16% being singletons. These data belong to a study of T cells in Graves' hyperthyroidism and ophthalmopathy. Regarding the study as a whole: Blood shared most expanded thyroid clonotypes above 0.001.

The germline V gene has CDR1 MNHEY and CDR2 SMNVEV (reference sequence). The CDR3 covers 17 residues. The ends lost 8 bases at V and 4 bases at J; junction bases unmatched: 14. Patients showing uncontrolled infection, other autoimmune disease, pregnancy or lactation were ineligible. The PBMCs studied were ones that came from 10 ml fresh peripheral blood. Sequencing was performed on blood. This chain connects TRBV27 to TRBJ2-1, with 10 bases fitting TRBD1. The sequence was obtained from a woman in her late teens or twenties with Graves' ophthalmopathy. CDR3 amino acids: CASARDRGASRYNEQFF. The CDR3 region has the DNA TGTGCCAGCGCTCGGGACAGGGGAGCCTCAAGGTACAATGAGCAGTTCTTC.